The rows below give T cell receptor beta chains drawn from one sample of a study of metastatic and nonmetastatic thyroid tumors. TCRdb re-analyzed the PCR reads through MiXCR. The table includes over 11,000 clones, over 25% detected once. Sequenced material: tumor tissue. Receptors originate from a female donor with papillary thyroid cancer or a benign thyroid nodule (not recorded which). Some clones in this sample may be carry-over from other donors' samples. Each CDR3 is given without its conserved first and last residue. Size tells how often a clone was seen (once, few, many) or the class of an expanded clone, and some rows leave it out.

j_call v_call clone_size cdr3_aa
TRBJ2-3 TRBV24-1 NA ATSQTGTSGSTDTQY
TRBJ1-1 TRBV6-1 few ASRTGQGDTEAF
TRBJ1-2 TRBV20-1 medium-sized SAFIPGQNSGYT
TRBJ2-5 TRBV28 few ASSLTGRGQETQY
TRBJ1-3 TRBV19 NA ASSEQGPSSGNTIY
TRBJ2-7 TRBV6-1 NA ASSEGPHEQY
TRBJ1-1 TRBV7-9 many ASIHGRGMNTEAF
TRBJ1-6 TRBV7-3 NA ASSLNGQGEAPLH
TRBJ2-7 TRBV20-1 NA SARGVAVSYEQY
TRBJ2-3 TRBV30 NA ACQAGYSTDTQY
TRBJ2-5 TRBV20-1 NA SARPTGGSRETQY
TRBJ2-7 TRBV7-9 NA ASSPGGDFSYEQY
TRBJ1-4 TRBV6-1 many ASTRGQVDEKLF
TRBJ2-7 TRBV30 NA AWSGNSPEQY
TRBJ1-2 TRBV20-1 many SARTGKGIYGYT
TRBJ2-5 TRBV11-2 medium-sized ASSRGLAGFLKTQY
TRBJ2-2 TRBV30 NA AWTASTVIGELF
TRBJ1-5 TRBV20-1 NA SARKGPSNQPQH
TRBJ2-7 TRBV7-2 medium-sized ASSLGGGRGREQY
TRBJ2-5 TRBV2 few ASSSGDRGLGTQY
TRBJ2-1 TRBV5-6 NA ASSDHLDSHYNEQF
TRBJ1-4 TRBV9 many ASSVSTGQGEKLF
TRBJ2-2 TRBV5-1 medium-sized ASSLASGGTGELF
TRBJ2-7 TRBV20-1 NA SARIVLPGVYEQY
TRBJ2-1 TRBV28 few ASTSEDYEQF